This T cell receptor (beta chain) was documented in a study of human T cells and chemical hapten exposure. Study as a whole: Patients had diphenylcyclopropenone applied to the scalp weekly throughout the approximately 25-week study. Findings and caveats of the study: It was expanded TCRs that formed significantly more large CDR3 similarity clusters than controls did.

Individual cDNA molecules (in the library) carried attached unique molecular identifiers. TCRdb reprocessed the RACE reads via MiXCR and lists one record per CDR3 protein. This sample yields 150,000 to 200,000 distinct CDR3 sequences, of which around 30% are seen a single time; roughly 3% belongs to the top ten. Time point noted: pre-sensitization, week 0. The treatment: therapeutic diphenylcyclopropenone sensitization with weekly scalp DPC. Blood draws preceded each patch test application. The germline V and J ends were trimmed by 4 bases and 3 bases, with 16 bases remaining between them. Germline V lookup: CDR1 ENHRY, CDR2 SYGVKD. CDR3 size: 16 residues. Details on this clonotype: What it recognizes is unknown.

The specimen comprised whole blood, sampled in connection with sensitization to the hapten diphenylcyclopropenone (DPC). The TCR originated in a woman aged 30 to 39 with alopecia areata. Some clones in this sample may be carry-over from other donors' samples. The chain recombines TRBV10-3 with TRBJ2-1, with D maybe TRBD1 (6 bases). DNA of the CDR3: TGTGCCATCAGTGGGGCAGACAGGACCTTCTACAATGAGCAGTTCTTC. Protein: CAISGADRTFYNEQFF.